This TCR beta chain was sequenced during a study of blood T cell repertoires in COVID-19. Study-level background: Samples representing acute and convalescent COVID-19 were sourced from the United States, Italy and Spain.

Patients of the Seattle cohort, enrolled during active infection, were followed longitudinally. Libraries were prepared by immunoSEQ multiplex PCR; TCRdb keeps only in-frame clonotypes and omits some of them. The sample comprises some 300,000 clones, around 88% of which are singletons, and roughly 13% rests with the top ten. Sequenced: peripheral blood. The clonotype was recovered from a woman aged 70-85 years with COVID-19, enrolled during active disease.

CDR3 sequence: CASSLGVRGQETQYF. The DNA of the CDR3 is TGTGCCAGCAGCTTGGGAGTCCGGGGACAAGAGACCCAGTACTTC. The V gene is TRBV5-4, the J gene TRBJ2-5, with D possibly matching TRBD2 (5 bases). V lost 0 bases, J lost 2 bases, and 11 bases lay in between. This CDR3 region has 15 residues. Germline CDR1 and CDR2: SGHNT and YYREEE (reference sequence).